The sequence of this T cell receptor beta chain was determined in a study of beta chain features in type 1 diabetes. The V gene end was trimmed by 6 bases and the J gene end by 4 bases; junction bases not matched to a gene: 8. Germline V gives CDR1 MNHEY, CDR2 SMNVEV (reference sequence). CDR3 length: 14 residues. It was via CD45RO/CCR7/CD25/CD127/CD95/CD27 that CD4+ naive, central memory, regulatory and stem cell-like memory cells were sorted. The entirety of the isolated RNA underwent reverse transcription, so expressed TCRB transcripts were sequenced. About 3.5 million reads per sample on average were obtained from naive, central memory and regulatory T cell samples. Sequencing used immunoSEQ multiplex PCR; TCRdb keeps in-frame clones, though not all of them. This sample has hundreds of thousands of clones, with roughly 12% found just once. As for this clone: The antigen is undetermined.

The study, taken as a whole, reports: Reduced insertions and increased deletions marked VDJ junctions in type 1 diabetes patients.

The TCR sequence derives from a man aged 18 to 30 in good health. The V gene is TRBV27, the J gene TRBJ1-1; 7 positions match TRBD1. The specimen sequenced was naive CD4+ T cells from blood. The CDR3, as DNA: TGTGCCAGCAGCCGACAGGGCTGGGGCACTGAAGCTTTCTTT. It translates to CASSRQGWGTEAFF.